A single sample gave rise to the 14 T cell receptor beta chains below, sequenced in a study of regulatory T cells in long-lasting Graves disease. Time point here: persistent/refractory GD, antithyroid drugs over 5 years with positive TRAb. PBMCs provided the RNA from which the TCR library was made. The TCR beta library used iRepertoire HTBI primers with Arm-PCR amplification of CDR3. TCRdb reprocessed the multiplex PCR reads via MiXCR and lists one record per CDR3 protein. The data show some 280,000 distinct CDR3 sequences, roughly a fifth seen once. The sample consisted of peripheral blood mononuclear cells (PBMCs), taken when the disease was refractory, from a patient treated with antithyroid drugs. The receptor set was obtained from a female donor with Graves disease.

This clonotype appeared many times. The chain uses TRBV28 and TRBJ2-7, with 9 bases fitting TRBD1. V was pared by 5 bases and J by 2 bases, with 7 bases of the junction left unmatched. The CDR3 has 15 residues. The germline V gene has CDR1 MDHEN and CDR2 SYDVKM. The CDR3 loop is CASSPHRGLPYEQYF. The CDR3 DNA follows: TGTGCCAGCAGTCCCCACAGGGGGCTTCCCTACGAGCAGTACTTC.

This sequence joins TRBV20-1 and TRBJ1-2; D is perhaps TRBD1 (5 bases). V gave up 2 bases and J gave up 3 bases, with 13 bases separating them. Germline CDR1 DFQATT, CDR2 SNEGSKA (reference sequence). This CDR3 comprises 14 residues. DNA for the CDR3: TGCAGTGCTAGACAGGGCCCGGGGTACTATGGCTACACCTTC. It encodes CSARQGPGYYGYTF.

As regards this clonotype: A much larger clone lies one base from this, so it may be a read error. This sequence joins TRBV18 and TRBJ1-1; D is possibly TRBD1 (5 bases). The germline V gene has CDR1 KGHSH and CDR2 LQKENI. The CDR3 spans 14 residues. Written as DNA, the CDR3 is TGTGCCAACTCACTAATGACAGAGAACACTGAAGCTTTCTTT. As protein: CANSLMTENTEAFF.

There are a few counts of this clonotype. CDR3 in amino acids: CASSLGGTPQETQYF. The CDR3 DNA reads TGCGCCAGCAGCTTGGGAGGAACCCCCCAAGAGACCCAGTACTTC. The chain links TRBV5-1 to TRBJ2-5; D is ambiguous. Germline loops: CDR1 SGHRS, CDR2 YFSETQ. Trimming pared 0 bases from V and 1 base from J, leaving 10 bases between. The CDR3 has 15 amino acids.

The table lists this clonotype with many counts. V usage is TRBV12-3 or TRBV12-4 and J usage is TRBJ1-4; 7 bases fit TRBD1. The CDR3 covers 16 residues. V lost 5 bases to trimming and J lost 8 bases; unmatched junction nucleotides: 14. CDR3 sequence (DNA): TGTGCCAGCAGTCCGCATACAGGGGAAGCGAACGAAAAACTGTTTTTT. This gives the protein CASSPHTGEANEKLFF.

At least ten counts were recorded for this clonotype. V and J are TRBV20-1 and TRBJ2-7, with TRBD1 as a possible D gene (5 bases). From germline, CDR1 is DFQATT and CDR2 SNEGSKA (reference sequence). The V end lost 6 bases, the J end lost 0 bases, and 12 bases lay between the germline ends. The CDR3 runs to 13 residues. CDR3 sequence: CSARVRSSYEQYF. DNA for the CDR3: TGCAGTGCCAGGGTCAGGAGCTCCTACGAGCAGTACTTC.

This clonotype has more than one count but fewer than ten. This CDR3 is CASSEAHGTSGYEQYF. The DNA of the CDR3 is TGTGCCAGCAGTGAAGCGCATGGGACTAGCGGCTACGAGCAGTACTTC. The chain joins TRBV2 to TRBJ2-7, with 11 bases identical to TRBD2. Germline CDR1 and CDR2: SNHLY and FYNNEI. The CDR3 runs 16 residues. The junction had 4 bases not matched to a gene; V was cut back by 0 bases and J by 3 bases.

This clonotype was picked up a small number of times. The chain couples TRBV7-2 to TRBJ1-5; D may be TRBD1 (6 bases). The germline V and J ends were trimmed by 1 base and 5 bases, with 12 bases remaining between them. Germline V gene lookup returns CDR1 SGHTA and CDR2 FQGNSA. The CDR3 has 15 amino acids. Here the CDR3 reads CASSLGGQPHQPQHF. The CDR3 nucleotides read TGTGCCAGCAGCTTAGGAGGACAGCCACATCAGCCCCAGCATTTT.

This chain connects TRBV19 to TRBJ2-1; 7 bases align to TRBD2. Germline V gene sequence: CDR1 LNHDA, CDR2 SQIVND (reference sequence). V shed 1 base, J shed 2 bases, and the junction held 5 bases outside the gene matches. CDR3 length: 16 residues. The CDR3 loop is CASSIGASGAYNEQFF. In DNA, the CDR3 is TGTGCCAGTAGTATAGGCGCTAGCGGAGCCTACAATGAGCAGTTCTTC.

This chain uses TRBV29-1 with TRBJ1-2; no reliable D call. Trimming took off 4 bases at V and 3 bases at J, with 9 bases between the two ends. The CDR3 consists of 12 residues. Per germline, CDR1 SQVTM and CDR2 ANQGSEA. The CDR3 sequence: CSVGEGDYGYTF. As DNA, the CDR3 is TGCAGCGTTGGTGAAGGCGACTATGGCTACACCTTC.

This clonotype was counted only a few times. The V and J genes are TRBV15 and TRBJ1-4, with 9 nucleotides matching TRBD1. Germline CDR1 is LNHNV and CDR2 is YYDKDF (reference sequence). V dropped 3 bases and J dropped 4; count of bases not matched to a gene: 6. The CDR3 has 16 amino acids. The CDR3 reads CATSRATGGLNEKLFF. The CDR3 bases are TGTGCCACCAGCAGGGCTACAGGGGGCCTTAATGAAAAACTGTTTTTT.

Details on this clonotype: It may be a read error: a sequence one base away is much more abundant. Given the absence of the conserved phenylalanine or tryptophan at the CDR3 end, a read error is likely. As DNA, the CDR3 is TGTGCCAGCAGCCACGGACAGGGGCGTCGCTATGGCTACACCCTC. This encodes CASSHGQGRRYGYTL. The chain couples TRBV6-1 to TRBJ1-2; 9 bases are a match to TRBD1. The CDR3 is made up of 15 amino acids. Germline CDR1 reads MNHNS; CDR2 reads SASEGT. V shed 6 bases and J 4 bases; nucleotides not matched to a gene: 9.

The V gene is TRBV7-8, the J gene TRBJ2-4; D unclear. CDR1 and CDR2 from the germline V gene are SGHVS and FQNEAQ. Deletions cut 2 bases from V and 9 bases from J, with 8 bases between. CDR3 length: 12 amino acids. The CDR3, as DNA: TGTGCCAGCAGCTTATCCCATGGCATTCAGTACTTC. It specifies CASSLSHGIQYF.

This clonotype was picked up a small number of times. The chain is built from TRBV12-3 or TRBV12-4 and TRBJ1-2, with D perhaps TRBD1 (5 bases). The CDR3 spans 13 residues. Between the trimmed V and J ends, which lost 5 bases and 8 bases, there was a span of 15 bases. The CDR3 region is CASSRHGAGGYTF. DNA for the CDR3: TGTGCCAGCAGTAGACATGGGGCGGGCGGCTACACCTTC.